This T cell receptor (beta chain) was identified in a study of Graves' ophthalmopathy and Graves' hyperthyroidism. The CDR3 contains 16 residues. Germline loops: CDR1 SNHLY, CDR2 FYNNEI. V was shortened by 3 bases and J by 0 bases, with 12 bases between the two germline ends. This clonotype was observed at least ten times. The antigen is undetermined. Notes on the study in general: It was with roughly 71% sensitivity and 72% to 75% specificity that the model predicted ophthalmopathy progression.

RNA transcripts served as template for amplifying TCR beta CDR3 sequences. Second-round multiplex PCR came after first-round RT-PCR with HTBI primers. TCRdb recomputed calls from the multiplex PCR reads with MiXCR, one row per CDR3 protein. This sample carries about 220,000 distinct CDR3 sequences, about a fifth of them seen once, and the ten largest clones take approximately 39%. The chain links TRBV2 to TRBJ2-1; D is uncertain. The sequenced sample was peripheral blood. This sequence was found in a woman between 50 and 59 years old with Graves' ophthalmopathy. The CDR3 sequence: CASSENLVSSYNEQFF. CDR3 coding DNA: TGTGCCAGCAGTGAGAACCTCGTTAGCTCCTACAATGAGCAGTTCTTC.